This record looks at one T cell receptor beta chain sequence and its context. Its antigen is still unknown. TCRbeta libraries were built with three rounds of nested PCR, modified from ARM-PCR. TCRdb fed the multiplex PCR reads into MiXCR, producing one record per CDR3 protein. The repertoire holds about 60,000 distinct CDR3 sequences, with around two thirds as singletons. The source of the sample is a study of tumor and adjacent non-tumor tissue in lung cancer. No cell sorting was done before RNA was extracted from the tissue. The normal lung tissue was taken more than 3 cm from the tumor edge. Newly diagnosed lung cancer patients had thoracic surgery in China, August–late 2014, without prior chemotherapy. Study-wide findings and caveats: Compared with tumor, normal lung showed significantly lower TCR diversity. Normal lung showed higher cumulative top 100 clone frequency than tumor.

Sequencing was carried out using distant non-tumor lung tissue. This TCR was recovered from a man between 65 and 85 years old with non-small cell lung cancer.

The CDR3 DNA is TGTGCCAGCAATGGTCCTACGTGTGAGCAGTTCTTC. It specifies CASNGPTCEQFF. This chain connects TRBV6-2 or TRBV6-3 to TRBJ2-1; D unresolved. Trimming shortened V by 7 bases and J by 9 bases, and 13 bases separated the two germline ends. The CDR3 is 12 amino acids. Germline assignment: CDR1 MNHEY and CDR2 SVGEGT.